This TCR beta chain is drawn from a study of beta chain features in type 1 diabetes. About the study: Approximately 100 million sorted cells were examined across all samples. General observations from the study: Among patients with Type 1 diabetes, TCRB CDR3s were moderately but significantly shorter in every one of the four CD4+ subsets.

Trimming cost V 4 bases and J 8 bases, with 20 bases left between them. Germline CDR1 is MNHNY and CDR2 is SVGAGI (reference sequence). This CDR3 has 15 amino acids. As to this clone: Its antigen is currently unknown.

What was sequenced were expressed TCRB transcripts, since all of the isolated RNA had been reverse transcribed. Sequenced by immunoSEQ multiplex PCR; TCRdb stores in-frame clones only, minus some. This sample has approximately 43,000 clones, with about 68% found just once. The rearrangement links TRBV6-6 to TRBJ1-2, with D possibly TRBD1 on 6 matching bases. Sequencing was done on a sample of Tregs from blood. The TCR originated in a man in his thirties or forties with type 1 diabetes. Some clones in this sample may be carry-over from other donors' samples. The CDR3 region has the DNA TGTGCCAGCAGTTCTATTCTGGGACAAACTGACGGCTACACCTTC. Its protein product is CASSSILGQTDGYTF.